This is a list of T cell receptor beta chains from one sample in a study of blood T cell repertoires in COVID-19. Libraries were prepared by immunoSEQ multiplex PCR; TCRdb keeps only in-frame clonotypes and omits some of them. The table includes 110,000 or so clones, around 85% detected once. The source material was peripheral blood. The source of these receptors is a woman in her sixties with COVID-19, enrolled during active disease. Each CDR3 is given with its conserved first and last residue. A D gene is named only where the DNA matches it firmly. Where a row states a size, it is once, few, many or the class of an expanded clone; other rows omit it.

TRBD1	TRBJ1-4	.	TRBV5-1	CASSLGPQGATNEKLFF	TGCGCCAGCAGCCTCGGGCCCCAGGGGGCGACTAATGAAAAACTGTTTTTT
.	TRBJ2-3	.	TRBV29-1	CSVEKGGVSTDTQYF	TGCAGCGTTGAAAAGGGCGGGGTTAGCACAGATACGCAGTATTTT
.	TRBJ2-5	.	TRBV29-1	CSVAGLQETQYF	TGCAGCGTGGCGGGGTTGCAAGAGACCCAGTACTTC
TRBD1	TRBJ2-2	.	TRBV3-1/TRBV3-2	CASSPIQGVLTGELFF	TGTGCCAGCAGCCCCATACAGGGGGTCCTAACCGGGGAGCTGTTTTTT
TRBD2	TRBJ2-7	.	TRBV7-2	CASSIGGYGSGEQYF	TGTGCCAGCAGCATCGGGGGGTACGGCTCTGGCGAGCAGTACTTC
TRBD1	TRBJ1-2	.	TRBV5-1	CASSLSTTERPGQGRAYGYTF	TGCGCCAGCAGCTTGAGTACCACGGAACGCCCGGGACAGGGTAGAGCCTATGGCTACACCTTC
TRBD1	TRBJ1-2	.	TRBV7-3	CASSPGQGDYGYTF	TGTGCCAGCAGCCCCGGACAGGGAGACTATGGCTACACCTTC
TRBD1	TRBJ2-7	.	TRBV18	CASSPPGQGGSYEQYF	TGTGCCAGCTCACCACCGGGACAGGGTGGGAGTTACGAGCAGTACTTC
TRBD2	TRBJ2-7	.	TRBV7-2	CASSFSGGAYEQYF	TGTGCCAGCAGCTTTAGCGGGGGGGCCTACGAGCAGTACTTC
.	TRBJ2-3	.	TRBV4-2	CASSLRTGGSTDTQYF	TGTGCCAGCAGCCTAAGGACGGGGGGCAGCACAGATACGCAGTATTTT
TRBD1	TRBJ1-4	.	TRBV28	CASSLGDRANEKLFF	TGTGCCAGCAGTTTAGGGGACAGGGCCAATGAAAAACTGTTTTTT
.	TRBJ2-7	.	TRBV20-1	CSAGLVHF	TGCAGTGCTGGACTTGTCCACTTC
.	TRBJ2-3	.	TRBV4-3	CASSPRTGGGDTQYF	TGCGCCAGCAGCCCAAGGACAGGAGGGGGAGATACGCAGTATTTT
.	TRBJ1-3	.	TRBV30	CAWSGPPQTRLGNTIYF	TGTGCCTGGAGTGGTCCTCCACAGACAAGACTAGGAAACACCATATATTTT
TRBD1	TRBJ2-4	few	TRBV10-2	CAGSPGTGAEAKNIQYF	TGCGCCGGAAGTCCCGGGACAGGGGCCGAAGCCAAAAACATTCAGTACTTC
.	TRBJ2-1	.	TRBV7-6	CASSSEGLRDNEQFF	TGTGCCAGCAGCTCGGAGGGCCTCCGGGACAATGAGCAGTTCTTC
.	TRBJ1-3	.	TRBV7-9	CASSRRSWGEVIGNTIYF	TGTGCCAGCAGCCGGAGATCGTGGGGGGAAGTCATTGGAAACACCATATATTTT
.	TRBJ1-2	.	TRBV6-5	CASSPGFTPYGYTF	TGTGCCAGTTCTCCGGGGTTCACACCCTATGGCTACACCTTC
.	TRBJ1-2	once	TRBV7-9	CASSLGQSYGYTF	TGTGCCAGCAGCTTGGGGCAAAGCTATGGCTACACCTTC
.	TRBJ1-2	once	TRBV6-1	CASSDRGDGYTF	TGTGCCAGCAGTGACAGGGGCGATGGCTACACCTTC
.	TRBJ1-2	once	TRBV5-1	CASSVSGESYGYTF	TGCGCCAGCAGTGTCTCCGGAGAGTCCTATGGCTACACCTTC
.	TRBJ1-3	.	TRBV5-1	CASSQSFRDTIYF	TGCGCCAGCAGCCAATCGTTCAGGGACACCATATATTTT
.	TRBJ2-1	.	TRBV9	CASSSPGAYNEQFF	TGTGCCAGCAGCTCTCCCGGGGCCTACAATGAGCAGTTCTTC
.	TRBJ2-3	.	TRBV3-1/TRBV3-2	CASSQASTDTQYF	TGTGCCAGCAGCCAGGCCAGCACAGATACGCAGTATTTT
TRBD1	TRBJ2-2	once	TRBV7-3	CASSPDRAGTGELFF	TGTGCCAGCAGCCCCGACAGGGCGGGCACCGGGGAGCTGTTTTTT
TRBD2	TRBJ2-1	.	TRBV24-1	CATSDRLAGRNEQFF	TGTGCCACCAGTGATCGACTAGCGGGGCGGAATGAGCAGTTCTTC
.	TRBJ1-2	.	TRBV12-5	CASGLVAGGVYGYTF	TGTGCTAGTGGTTTGGTGGCAGGAGGCGTCTATGGCTACACCTTC
.	TRBJ1-2	few	TRBV19	CASSNRDYGYTF	TGTGCCAGTAGTAACAGGGACTATGGCTACACCTTC
.	TRBJ1-5	.	TRBV20-1	CSASAGISSNQPQHF	TGCAGTGCTAGTGCAGGGATTTCGAGCAATCAGCCCCAGCATTTT
.	TRBJ1-5	once	TRBV6-1	CASSEGANHQPQHF	TGTGCCAGCAGTGAAGGGGCAAACCATCAGCCCCAGCATTTT
TRBD1	TRBJ1-2	few	TRBV5-1	CASSLAGQGLGYTF	TGCGCCAGCAGCTTGGCCGGACAGGGCTTGGGCTACACCTTC
.	TRBJ2-7	.	TRBV7-9	CASSSAAGSVYEQYF	TGTGCCAGCAGCTCCGCGGCCGGGTCCGTCTACGAGCAGTACTTC
.	TRBJ2-5	.	TRBV10-3	CAITKSRDQETQYF	TGTGCCATCACTAAAAGCAGGGACCAAGAGACCCAGTACTTC
.	TRBJ1-1	.	TRBV5-4	CASSLRGVNTEAFF	TGTGCCAGCAGCTTGAGGGGTGTGAACACTGAAGCTTTCTTT
.	TRBJ1-5	.	TRBV4-1	CASSQNAVGNQPQHF	TGCGCCAGCAGCCAAAACGCGGTCGGGAATCAGCCCCAGCATTTT
TRBD1	TRBJ1-5	.	TRBV15	CATSGQGRNQPQHF	TGTGCCACCAGCGGACAGGGTCGGAATCAGCCCCAGCATTTT
TRBD2	TRBJ2-7	.	TRBV9	CASSSRRGVPLTYEQYF	TGTGCCAGCAGCTCCCGGCGGGGGGTTCCCCTTACCTACGAGCAGTACTTC
.	TRBJ2-5	.	TRBV29-1	CSLRHRLQETQYF	TGCAGCCTCCGCCACAGGCTACAAGAGACCCAGTACTTC
TRBD1	TRBJ1-2	.	TRBV6-4	CASSAQTGVGYTF	TGTGCCAGCAGTGCCCAGACAGGGGTCGGCTACACCTTC
.	TRBJ1-5	.	TRBV3-1/TRBV3-2	CASSQDQLGPPQHF	TGTGCCAGCAGCCAAGACCAACTAGGCCCTCCCCAGCATTTT
TRBD1	TRBJ2-7	many	TRBV7-2	CASSLGPTGTGLYEQYF	TGTGCCAGCAGCTTAGGCCCCACCGGGACAGGGCTCTACGAGCAGTACTTC
.	TRBJ1-1	.	TRBV20-1	CSPERGTEAFF	TGCAGCCCGGAGCGGGGCACTGAAGCTTTCTTT
.	TRBJ2-1	.	TRBV23-1	CASSQDGPGPNSYNEQFF	TGCGCCAGCAGTCAAGACGGTCCAGGCCCTAACTCCTACAATGAGCAGTTCTTC
.	TRBJ1-2	.	TRBV10-3	CATQGLDYGYTF	TGTGCCACGCAGGGCCTTGACTATGGCTACACCTTC
.	TRBJ2-5	.	TRBV19	CASSIGTPNEETQYF	TGTGCCAGTAGTATAGGGACACCAAATGAGGAGACCCAGTACTTC